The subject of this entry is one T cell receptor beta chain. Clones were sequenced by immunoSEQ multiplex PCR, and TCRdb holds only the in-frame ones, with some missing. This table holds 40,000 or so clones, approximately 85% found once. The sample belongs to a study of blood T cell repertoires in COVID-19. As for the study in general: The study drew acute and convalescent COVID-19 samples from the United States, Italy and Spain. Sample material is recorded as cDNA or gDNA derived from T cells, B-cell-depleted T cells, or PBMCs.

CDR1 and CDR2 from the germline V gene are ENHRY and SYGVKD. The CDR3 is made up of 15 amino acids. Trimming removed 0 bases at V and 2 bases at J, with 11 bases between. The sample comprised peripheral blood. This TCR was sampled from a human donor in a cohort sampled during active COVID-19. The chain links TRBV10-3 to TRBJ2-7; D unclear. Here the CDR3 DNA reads TGTGCCATCAGTGAGTCGATGGGCCCTACCTACGAGCAGTACTTC. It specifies CAISESMGPTYEQYF.